This is a list of T cell receptor beta chains from one sample in a study of CD8 T cells in Susac syndrome. TCRdb processed the immunoSEQ multiplex PCR reads anew with MiXCR; each CDR3 protein has one entry. The profile shows about 200,000 distinct CDR3 sequences, around 90% of them singletons. The material sequenced was CD8+ T cells from PBMCs. The receptors were sampled from a human donor with multiple sclerosis. Both conserved end residues are part of each CDR3. The order of the fields is J gene, clone size, V gene, D gene, CDR3 DNA, CDR3 protein. A D gene is named only where the DNA matches it firmly. A clone size is listed for some rows: how often the clone was seen (once, few, many), or a class if it is expanded.

J gene: TRBJ2-1; clone size: once; V gene: TRBV9; D gene: TRBD2; CDR3 DNA: TGTGCCAGCAGCCAGACGAGCTGGACTAGCGGGTCCAATGAGCAGTTCTTC; CDR3 protein: CASSQTSWTSGSNEQFF
J gene: TRBJ2-7; clone size: few; V gene: TRBV15; D gene: TRBD1; CDR3 DNA: TGTGCCACCAGCAGGGAGGACAGGGACTCCTACGAGCAGTACTTC; CDR3 protein: CATSREDRDSYEQYF
J gene: TRBJ1-2; clone size: -; V gene: TRBV2; D gene: -; CDR3 DNA: TGTGCCAGACAGGGCTATGGCTACACCTTC; CDR3 protein: CARQGYGYTF
J gene: TRBJ2-3; clone size: -; V gene: TRBV7-9; D gene: -; CDR3 DNA: TGTGCCACCGAATCGGGCAGCGGCACAGATACGCAGTATTTT; CDR3 protein: CATESGSGTDTQYF
J gene: TRBJ2-2; clone size: -; V gene: TRBV9; D gene: -; CDR3 DNA: TGTGCCAGCAGCGGGGAGAGCGGGGAGCTGTTTTTT; CDR3 protein: CASSGESGELFF
J gene: TRBJ2-7; clone size: -; V gene: TRBV29-1; D gene: -; CDR3 DNA: TGCAGCGTACAGACGAGCTCCTACGAGCAGTACTTC; CDR3 protein: CSVQTSSYEQYF
J gene: TRBJ1-4; clone size: -; V gene: TRBV9; D gene: -; CDR3 DNA: TGTGCCAGCAGCCCAGAGGGGGGACCGAATGGAGAAAAACTGTTTTTT; CDR3 protein: CASSPEGGPNGEKLFF
J gene: TRBJ2-7; clone size: -; V gene: TRBV12-3/TRBV12-4; D gene: TRBD2; CDR3 DNA: TGTGCCAGCAGCCGGGAGGAGGCCCCCTACGAGCAGTACTTC; CDR3 protein: CASSREEAPYEQYF
J gene: TRBJ1-2; clone size: -; V gene: TRBV9; D gene: -; CDR3 DNA: TGTGCCAGTTCCGACAGGACACCCTATGGCTACACCTTC; CDR3 protein: CASSDRTPYGYTF
J gene: TRBJ2-1; clone size: -; V gene: TRBV7-2; D gene: TRBD2; CDR3 DNA: TGTGCCAGCAGCCGATTTCGGGAGGGCCCTTACAATGAGCAGTTCTTC; CDR3 protein: CASSRFREGPYNEQFF
J gene: TRBJ2-5; clone size: -; V gene: TRBV7-8; D gene: -; CDR3 DNA: TGTGCCAGCAGACTGGGTCCAGCGGAAGGGGGGACCCAGTACTTC; CDR3 protein: CASRLGPAEGGTQYF
J gene: TRBJ2-3; clone size: -; V gene: TRBV15; D gene: -; CDR3 DNA: TGTGCCACCAGCAGAGATCGGGGGAATACGCAGTATTTT; CDR3 protein: CATSRDRGNTQYF
J gene: TRBJ2-3; clone size: -; V gene: TRBV12-3/TRBV12-4; D gene: TRBD2; CDR3 DNA: TGTGCCAGCAGTAGTAGCGGGAGCCTACATACGCAGTATTTT; CDR3 protein: CASSSSGSLHTQYF
J gene: TRBJ2-1; clone size: -; V gene: TRBV12-3/TRBV12-4; D gene: TRBD1; CDR3 DNA: TGTGCCAGCAGTTCAAGGGGGCCCTACAATGAGCAGTTCTTC; CDR3 protein: CASSSRGPYNEQFF
J gene: TRBJ1-5; clone size: -; V gene: TRBV20-1; D gene: -; CDR3 DNA: TGCAGTGCTAGAGATCTTGGCGACAGTAATTATGTCAATCAGCCCCAGCATTTT; CDR3 protein: CSARDLGDSNYVNQPQHF
J gene: TRBJ2-3; clone size: -; V gene: TRBV5-1; D gene: TRBD2; CDR3 DNA: TGCGCCAGCAGCAGCGGGAGTGGCACAGATACGCAGTATTTT; CDR3 protein: CASSSGSGTDTQYF
J gene: TRBJ2-3; clone size: -; V gene: TRBV27; D gene: -; CDR3 DNA: TGTGCCAGCAATACAGGCGATACGCAGTATTTT; CDR3 protein: CASNTGDTQYF
J gene: TRBJ2-5; clone size: once; V gene: TRBV6-5; D gene: TRBD2; CDR3 DNA: TGTGCCAGCACGGGGCTAGCGGGGCTCCAAGAGACCCAGTACTTC; CDR3 protein: CASTGLAGLQETQYF
J gene: TRBJ2-2; clone size: -; V gene: TRBV7-2; D gene: -; CDR3 DNA: TGTGCCAGCAGCTTACTCTGGGACACCGGGGAGCTGTTTTTT; CDR3 protein: CASSLLWDTGELFF
J gene: TRBJ1-4; clone size: -; V gene: TRBV4-3; D gene: -; CDR3 DNA: TGCGCCAGCAGCCAAGGGACGGACCTCAGTGAAAAACTGTTTTTT; CDR3 protein: CASSQGTDLSEKLFF
J gene: TRBJ2-7; clone size: once; V gene: TRBV21-1; D gene: -; CDR3 DNA: TGTGCCAGCAGCACCCCCCGATACGAGCAGTACTTC; CDR3 protein: CASSTPRYEQYF
J gene: TRBJ1-2; clone size: -; V gene: TRBV7-9; D gene: TRBD1; CDR3 DNA: TGTGCCAGCAGCCCGAGCTCGCTGACAGGGCCTAACTATGGCTACACCTTC; CDR3 protein: CASSPSSLTGPNYGYTF
J gene: TRBJ1-1; clone size: -; V gene: TRBV6-5; D gene: TRBD1; CDR3 DNA: TGTGCCAGCAGGTCCACAGGGGGAAGGTCCACTGAAGCTTTCTTT; CDR3 protein: CASRSTGGRSTEAFF
J gene: TRBJ1-4; clone size: -; V gene: TRBV24-1; D gene: -; CDR3 DNA: TGTGCCACCAGTGATTCCCAGGGTCCAGGGGATGAAAAACTGTTTTTT; CDR3 protein: CATSDSQGPGDEKLFF
J gene: TRBJ1-2; clone size: once; V gene: TRBV24-1; D gene: -; CDR3 DNA: TGTGCCACCAGTGATTTGCAATCAGATTATGGCTACACCTTC; CDR3 protein: CATSDLQSDYGYTF
J gene: TRBJ2-7; clone size: -; V gene: TRBV10-3; D gene: -; CDR3 DNA: TGTGCCATCAGTGATGAGGGGGTCCACGAGCAGTACTTC; CDR3 protein: CAISDEGVHEQYF
J gene: TRBJ1-2; clone size: once; V gene: TRBV30; D gene: -; CDR3 DNA: TGTGCCTGGAGTTCCTACCCCGGGACTGAAGGCTACACCTTC; CDR3 protein: CAWSSYPGTEGYTF
J gene: TRBJ1-1; clone size: -; V gene: TRBV2; D gene: -; CDR3 DNA: TGTGCCAGCAAAGCAGGGATGAACACTGAAGCTTTCTTT; CDR3 protein: CASKAGMNTEAFF
J gene: TRBJ2-2; clone size: -; V gene: TRBV29-1; D gene: -; CDR3 DNA: TGCAGCGTTTGGGGAGACACCGGGGAGCTGTTTTTT; CDR3 protein: CSVWGDTGELFF
J gene: TRBJ2-3; clone size: -; V gene: TRBV6-5; D gene: TRBD2; CDR3 DNA: TGTGCCACCGTAGGGATAGCGGGAGTAAAAGATACGCAGTATTTT; CDR3 protein: CATVGIAGVKDTQYF
J gene: TRBJ2-5; clone size: once; V gene: TRBV11-2; D gene: -; CDR3 DNA: TGTGCCAGCAGCACCGCAGAGACCCAGTACTTC; CDR3 protein: CASSTAETQYF
J gene: TRBJ1-6; clone size: -; V gene: TRBV15; D gene: -; CDR3 DNA: TGTGCCACCAGCGACCCGACAGGACTGGATTCACCCCTCCACTTT; CDR3 protein: CATSDPTGLDSPLHF
J gene: TRBJ2-7; clone size: -; V gene: TRBV4-3; D gene: -; CDR3 DNA: TGCGCCAGCAGCCAAACAGTAGGCGGCTACGAGCAGTACTTC; CDR3 protein: CASSQTVGGYEQYF
J gene: TRBJ1-2; clone size: -; V gene: TRBV7-9; D gene: TRBD1; CDR3 DNA: TGTGCCAGCAGCGGACGGGACAGGGATGGCTACACCTTC; CDR3 protein: CASSGRDRDGYTF
J gene: TRBJ2-7; clone size: -; V gene: TRBV4-3; D gene: TRBD2; CDR3 DNA: TGCGCCAGCAGCCAAGATCGGAGCAGACCGGGAGGTGCCGAGCAGTACTTC; CDR3 protein: CASSQDRSRPGGAEQYF
J gene: TRBJ2-5; clone size: -; V gene: TRBV3-1; D gene: -; CDR3 DNA: TGTGCCAGCAGCCAGCCCGAGGGCCGCTACGGGCTCGAAAGGGCCCAGTACTTC; CDR3 protein: CASSQPEGRYGLERAQYF
J gene: TRBJ1-2; clone size: -; V gene: TRBV15; D gene: -; CDR3 DNA: TGTGCCACCAGCCGGGGGTATGGCTACACCTTC; CDR3 protein: CATSRGYGYTF
J gene: TRBJ2-7; clone size: -; V gene: TRBV7-9; D gene: -; CDR3 DNA: TGTGCCAGCAGCTCCCCCCGGGGTCCTAACTCCTTTTACGAGCAGTACTTC; CDR3 protein: CASSSPRGPNSFYEQYF
J gene: TRBJ2-1; clone size: -; V gene: TRBV28; D gene: TRBD2; CDR3 DNA: TGTGCCAGCAGGCCGGGACTAGCAATCAATGAGCAGTTCTTC; CDR3 protein: CASRPGLAINEQFF
J gene: TRBJ1-2; clone size: -; V gene: TRBV7-9; D gene: TRBD1; CDR3 DNA: TGTGCCAGCAGCTTAGTTTTTAGGGACAGGGGCGGCTACACCTTC; CDR3 protein: CASSLVFRDRGGYTF
J gene: TRBJ1-5; clone size: -; V gene: TRBV4-3; D gene: -; CDR3 DNA: TGCGCCAGCAGCCAAGATTCCGGGGAGCGGGGTCAGCCCCAGCATTTT; CDR3 protein: CASSQDSGERGQPQHF
J gene: TRBJ1-1; clone size: -; V gene: TRBV29-1; D gene: -; CDR3 DNA: TGCAGCGTTGTTGGAGGGGACTTCACTGAAGCTTTCTTT; CDR3 protein: CSVVGGDFTEAFF